The 10 T cell receptor beta chains given below trace back to one sample, sequenced in a study of blood T cell repertoires in COVID-19 (dated by TCRdb to 2018 to 2020). The receptor library was made with the immunoSEQ multiplex PCR assay. TCRdb carries this immuneACCESS record with in-frame sequences only. Its versions omit some clonotypes, under half of them owing to an unresolved V gene in the studies checked, with the rest unexplained. The sample table records 250,000 to 300,000 clones; approximately 87% of these occur just once. Clones ranked in the top ten supply roughly 12% of the sample. The sequencing input was peripheral blood. All receptors come from a woman aged 25 to 39 with COVID-19, enrolled during active disease.

The J gene is TRBJ2-5, the V gene TRBV5-1; D uncertain. Trimming removed 0 bases from V and 5 bases from J, with 11 bases in between. Germline lookup yields CDR1 SGHRS and CDR2 YFSETQ. The CDR3 extends over 14 amino acids. The CDR3 region has the DNA TGCGCCAGCAGCTTGGGGCAAGGCAGGGAGACCCAGTACTTC. This encodes CASSLGQGRETQYF. The variable domain in full, completed from reference TRBV5-1 and TRBJ2-5, reads KAGVTQTPRYLIKTRGQQVTLSCSPISGHRSVSWYQQTPGQGLQFLFEYFSETQRNKGNFPGRFSGRQFSNSRSEMNVSTLELGDSALYLCASSLGQGRETQYFGPGTRLLVL.

V and J are TRBV5-4 and TRBJ2-2; D is perhaps TRBD1 (6 bases). The CDR3 consists of 15 residues. In germline, CDR1 is SGHNT, CDR2 YYREEE (reference sequence). The ends were cut back, 1 base at V and 7 bases at J, with 14 bases in the middle. As DNA, the CDR3 is TGTGCCAGCAGCTTGAATGGGGGCTTTGTCGGGGAGCTGTTTTTT. Amino acids: CASSLNGGFVGELFF. The full variable domain, in which reference TRBV5-4 and TRBJ2-2 provide the parts outside the CDR3, is ETGVTQSPTHLIKTRGQQVTLRCSSQSGHNTVSWYQQALGQGPQFIFQYYREEENGRGNFPPRFSGLQFPNYSSELNVNALELDDSALYLCASSLNGGFVGELFFGEGSRLTVL.

The J gene is TRBJ2-5, the V gene TRBV29-1; D gene ambiguous. V lost 5 bases and J lost 4, with 14 bases in between. This CDR3 contains 13 residues. From germline, CDR1 is SQVTM and CDR2 ANQGSEA. CDR3 DNA: TGCAGCGTTTATATACCCGAAGCAGAGACCCAGTACTTC. Protein product: CSVYIPEAETQYF.

The V call is TRBV9, the J call TRBJ1-2, with D perhaps TRBD1 (6 bases). Trimming stripped 0 bases from V and 5 bases from J, with 11 bases between. The germline gives CDR1 SGDLS, CDR2 YYNGEE. CDR3 length: 14 residues. The CDR3 region is CASSVGQAVYGYTF. In DNA, the CDR3 is TGTGCCAGCAGCGTAGGACAGGCGGTATATGGCTACACCTTC.

The J gene is TRBJ1-2, the V gene TRBV7-9, with TRBD1 identical over 7 bases. Trimming removed 5 bases from V and 4 bases from J; junction bases left unmatched: 7. The CDR3 totals 14 residues. CDR1 and CDR2 from the germline V gene are SEHNR and FQNEAQ (reference sequence). This chain's CDR3 is CASSQTGTPYGYTF. In DNA, the CDR3 is TGTGCCAGCAGCCAGACAGGGACGCCCTATGGCTACACCTTC.

V gene TRBV30 combines with J gene TRBJ1-2; 8 bases line up with TRBD1. The CDR3 has 13 residues. The germline V gene has CDR1 GTSNPN and CDR2 SVGIG (reference sequence). J gave up 8 bases and V 4 bases, and 9 bases lay outside the gene matches. CDR3 residues: CAWTTGVARGYTF. CDR3 DNA: TGTGCCTGGACGACAGGGGTAGCGCGAGGCTACACCTTC.

This clone was detected only a few times. This chain links TRBV24-1 with TRBJ1-2; 9 positions match TRBD1. The CDR3 sequence is 17 residues long. With 2 bases clipped from V and 4 bases from J, the junction kept 10 bases outside the gene matches. From germline, CDR1 is KGHDR and CDR2 SFDVKD. The CDR3 bases are TGTGCCACCAGTGATTGGAGAACAGGGGGCAAAAGCTATGGCTACACCTTC. Translated, it gives CATSDWRTGGKSYGYTF.

J is TRBJ2-3 and V is TRBV11-2; 8 positions agree with TRBD2. There are 14 residues in the CDR3. Germline V CDR1 and CDR2: SGHAT, FQNNGV. The ends lost 3 bases at V and 4 bases at J; junction bases unmatched: 3. The CDR3 reads CASSFNGGADTQYF. CDR3 coding DNA: TGTGCCAGCAGCTTTAACGGGGGGGCAGATACGCAGTATTTT.

This sequence joins TRBV12-5 and TRBJ2-1, with 7 bases fitting TRBD2. J was trimmed by 0 bases and V by 5 bases; bases with no gene match: 7. Germline CDR1 and CDR2: LGHNT and FRNRAP. The length of the CDR3 is 16 residues. The chain's CDR3 is CASGGGDGGSYNEQFF. CDR3 DNA sequence: TGTGCTAGTGGTGGGGGGGACGGAGGCTCCTACAATGAGCAGTTCTTC.

The V and J genes are TRBV3-1 (or the pseudogene TRBV3-2) and TRBJ1-2; the match to TRBD1 covers 7 bases. This CDR3 is built from 15 residues. V shed 0 bases and J 7 bases; nucleotides not matched to a gene: 8. Per germline, CDR1 LGHDT and CDR2 YNNKEL (reference sequence). The CDR3 DNA follows: TGTGCCAGCAGCCAAGACCTTACAGGGGTTGGTGGCTACACCTTC. This encodes CASSQDLTGVGGYTF.